These 27 T cell receptor beta chains share one sample of origin, sequenced in a study of blood T cell repertoires in COVID-19. Using immunoSEQ multiplex PCR, the repertoire was profiled, and TCRdb retains in-frame clones only, with some absent. The profile covers tens of thousands of clones, with approximately 92% appearing a single time and roughly 5% taken by the ten largest. The sequenced sample consisted of peripheral blood. These receptors came from a man aged 55 to 70 with active COVID-19.

V is TRBV2 and J is TRBJ2-7; D is unresolved. CDR1 SNHLY and CDR2 FYNNEI come from the germline V gene. V lost 3 bases and J lost 2, with 5 bases in between. The CDR3 totals 12 residues. CDR3: CASSDVAYEQYF. CDR3 bases: TGTGCCAGCAGTGACGTCGCCTACGAGCAGTACTTC. Looking up the rest from reference TRBV2 and TRBJ2-7 gives the full variable domain: EPEVTQTPSHQVTQMGQEVILRCVPISNHLYFYWYRQILGQKVEFLVSFYNNEISEKSEIFDDQFSVERPDGSNFTLKIRSTKLEDSAMYFCASSDVAYEQYFGPGTRLTVT.

The chain joins TRBV9 to TRBJ2-3; 9 bases are shared with TRBD2. CDR3 length: 16 amino acids. Trimming took 0 bases from V and 6 from J; bases not matched to a gene: 8. Germline assignment: CDR1 SGDLS and CDR2 YYNGEE. The chain's CDR3 is CASSVALGLAADTQYF. As DNA, the CDR3 is TGTGCCAGCAGCGTAGCTTTGGGACTAGCTGCCGATACGCAGTATTTT.

J is TRBJ2-1 and V is TRBV27, with 9 bases lining up with TRBD2. V lost 7 bases to trimming and J lost 9 bases; unmatched junction nucleotides: 10. The CDR3 is made up of 14 amino acids. In germline, CDR1 is MNHEY, CDR2 SMNVEV (reference sequence). The CDR3 sequence is CASKPGLANTEQFF. CDR3 DNA sequence: TGTGCCAGCAAACCGGGACTAGCTAATACTGAGCAGTTCTTC.

The chain has TRBV30 and TRBJ2-2, with TRBD1 matching over 8 bases. CDR1 GTSNPN and CDR2 SVGIG come from the germline V gene (reference sequence). The CDR3 covers 14 residues. Trimming took 5 bases from V and 5 from J; bases not matched to a gene: 7. The CDR3 reads CAWSGTGGTGELFF. CDR3 bases: TGTGCCTGGTCCGGGACAGGAGGAACCGGGGAGCTGTTTTTT.

DNA of the CDR3: TGTGCCAGCAGCCACGGACAAAACTATGGCTACACCTTC. Its translation is CASSHGQNYGYTF. V gene TRBV3-1 (or the pseudogene TRBV3-2) combines with J gene TRBJ1-2; weak D call: TRBD1 (5 bases). CDR3 length equals 13 residues. Germline V gene lookup returns CDR1 LGHDT and CDR2 YNNKEL (reference sequence). V lost 3 bases and J lost 2, with 7 bases in between.

V and J are TRBV11-1 and TRBJ1-1; D unresolved. The germline CDR1 and CDR2 sequences are SGHAT and FQDESV (reference sequence). The CDR3 length is 13 residues. The V end was cut by 2 bases, the J end by 2 bases, with 6 bases between. CDR3 in DNA: TGTGCCAGCAGCTTATACAGAAACACTGAAGCTTTCTTT. Protein: CASSLYRNTEAFF.

The chain recombines TRBV9 with TRBJ2-2; the match to TRBD2 covers 12 bases. Unmatched junction bases numbered 9, after V lost 2 bases and J lost 7 bases. Per germline, CDR1 SGDLS and CDR2 YYNGEE. The CDR3 extends over 17 amino acids. CDR3 amino acids: CASSVSTSGRNGGELFF. The DNA for the CDR3 is TGTGCCAGCAGCGTGTCGACTAGCGGGAGAAATGGCGGGGAGCTGTTTTTT.

There are a few counts of this clone. The chain has TRBV28 and TRBJ1-5; no definite D call. CDR1 MDHEN and CDR2 SYDVKM come from the germline V gene. V was pared by 3 bases and J by 4 bases, with 4 bases between. The CDR3 runs to 12 residues. CDR3 residues: CASSLANQPQHF. DNA of the CDR3: TGTGCCAGCAGTTTGGCTAATCAGCCCCAGCATTTT.

V is TRBV11-1 and J is TRBJ1-2; weak D call: TRBD1 (5 bases). The CDR3 sequence is 14 residues long. The V and J ends lost 1 base and 4 bases respectively, with 10 bases between them. CDR1 SGHAT and CDR2 FQDESV come from the germline V gene (reference sequence). CDR3 nucleotide sequence: TGTGCCAGCAGCTTAGACAGGATGGGCTATGGCTACACCTTC. Protein: CASSLDRMGYGYTF.

The chain uses TRBV18 and TRBJ1-3; TRBD1 matches 8 bases. Looked up from germline, CDR1 is KGHSH and CDR2 is LQKENI. The CDR3 loop spans 15 amino acids. The junction had 3 bases not matched to a gene; V was cut back by 4 bases and J by 1 base. The chain's CDR3 is CASSRDRGSGNTIYF. In DNA, the CDR3 is TGTGCCAGCTCACGAGACAGGGGTTCTGGAAACACCATATATTTT.

The J gene is TRBJ2-5, the V gene TRBV7-6, with 11 nucleotides matching TRBD2. Per the germline V gene, CDR1 is SGHVS and CDR2 is FNYEAQ. This CDR3 spans 17 amino acids. The V segment lost 1 base and the J segment 5 bases; nucleotides outside the gene matches: 9. CDR3: CASSLGLAGGPWETQYF. CDR3 nucleotide sequence: TGTGCCAGCAGCTTAGGGCTAGCGGGAGGCCCTTGGGAGACCCAGTACTTC.

The rearrangement uses TRBV30 and TRBJ2-1; 7 positions agree with TRBD1. With 3 bases clipped from V and 2 bases from J, the junction kept 1 base outside the gene matches. Germline loops: CDR1 GTSNPN, CDR2 SVGIG (reference sequence). The CDR3 consists of 13 residues. CDR3 nucleotide sequence: TGTGCCTGGAGCACAGGGGCCTACAATGAGCAGTTCTTC. It is translated as CAWSTGAYNEQFF.

V usage is TRBV15 and J usage is TRBJ1-4, with D possibly TRBD1 on 6 matching bases. The CDR3 totals 15 residues. Trimming left V 1 base short and J 6 bases short, with 12 bases between. Germline values: CDR1 LNHNV, CDR2 YYDKDF (reference sequence). Here the CDR3 DNA reads TGTGCCACCAGCAGAGCAGGGGACGCGTATGAAAAACTGTTTTTT. Its translation is CATSRAGDAYEKLFF.

The chain carries TRBV10-3 and TRBJ2-3, with D perhaps TRBD2 (5 bases). V lost 6 bases to trimming and J lost 2 bases, with 9 bases between them. Germline V CDR1 and CDR2: ENHRY, SYGVKD. This CDR3 is 13 amino acids long. CDR3 amino acids: CAISSGYTDTQYF. Written as DNA, the CDR3 is TGTGCCATCAGCAGCGGCTACACAGATACGCAGTATTTT.

This sequence joins TRBV14 and TRBJ2-6, with D possibly being TRBD2 (5 bases). V was clipped by 1 base and J by 1 base, with 5 bases between them. Germline V gene data show CDR1 as SGHDN and CDR2 as FVKESK. The CDR3 loop spans 15 amino acids. The CDR3 DNA reads TGTGCCAGCAGCCAAGCGGGGTCTGGGGCCAACGTCCTGACTTTC. Encoded protein: CASSQAGSGANVLTF. The variable domain in full, completed from reference TRBV14 and TRBJ2-6, reads EAGVTQFPSHSVIEKGQTVTLRCDPISGHDNLYWYRRVMGKEIKFLLHFVKESKQDESGMPNNRFLAERTGGTYSTLKVQPAELEDSGVYFCASSQAGSGANVLTFGAGSRLTVL.

The chain employs TRBV27 and TRBJ1-2; D possibly corresponds to TRBD1 (6 bases). V lost 5 bases to trimming and J lost 8 bases, with 21 bases between them. The germline V gene has CDR1 MNHEY and CDR2 SMNVEV (reference sequence). The CDR3 sequence is 15 residues long. Here the CDR3 DNA reads TGTGCCAGCAGTAGATCAGGGGCAGTGGTGAAGGGCTACACCTTC. It specifies CASSRSGAVVKGYTF.

This chain connects TRBV28 to TRBJ2-5, with D possibly TRBD2 on 5 matching bases. The CDR3 length is 14 residues. CDR1 and CDR2 (germline): MDHEN, SYDVKM. Deletions cut 1 base from V and 0 bases from J, with 6 bases between. The DNA for the CDR3 is TGTGCCAGCAGTTTATCGGACTACCAAGAGACCCAGTACTTC. It translates to CASSLSDYQETQYF.

The V gene is TRBV6-2 or TRBV6-3, the J gene TRBJ1-1; D call uncertain. The CDR3 has 15 residues. The germline V gene encodes CDR1 MNHEY and CDR2 SVGEGT. The ends were cut back, 4 bases at V and 1 base at J, with 13 bases in the middle. CDR3 sequence: CASSSGLTRNTEAFF. The CDR3 nucleotides are TGTGCCAGCAGTTCGGGTTTAACGAGGAACACTGAAGCTTTCTTT.

This clone has a single count. The J gene is TRBJ2-7, the V gene TRBV28; TRBD1 aligns across 9 bases. The germline CDR1 and CDR2 sequences are MDHEN and SYDVKM. V shed 3 bases, J shed 10 bases, and the junction held 10 bases outside the gene matches. The CDR3 is 14 amino acids. The DNA of the CDR3 is TGTGCCAGCAGTTTCCGGGACAGGGCCATGGGACAGTACTTC. Protein: CASSFRDRAMGQYF.

The rearrangement joins TRBV24-1 to TRBJ1-5, with 9 bases matching TRBD1. V shed 9 bases, J shed 6 bases, and the junction held 5 bases outside the gene matches. The CDR3 is 13 amino acids. Germline V gives CDR1 KGHDR, CDR2 SFDVKD. The CDR3 here is CATGTGNGQPQHF. In nucleotides, the CDR3 is TGTGCCACCGGGACAGGGAACGGTCAGCCCCAGCATTTT.

The chain carries TRBV28 and TRBJ2-2; 9 bases align to TRBD1. Losses at the gene ends were 11 bases for V and 1 base for J; bases not matched to a gene: 5. The CDR3 is 14 amino acids. Germline CDR1 and CDR2: MDHEN and SYDVKM. The CDR3 DNA follows: TGTGCCTTACAGGGGGCGGGGAACACCGGGGAGCTGTTTTTT. It yields the protein CALQGAGNTGELFF.

The V call is TRBV7-6, the J call TRBJ2-5; the match to TRBD1 covers 8 bases. The CDR3 is 16 amino acids. Germline V lookup: CDR1 SGHVS, CDR2 FNYEAQ. Trimming removed 1 base from V and 4 bases from J; junction bases left unmatched: 8. CDR3 coding DNA: TGTGCCAGCAGCTTAGGAGGCAGGGGGCCTAGAGAGACCCAGTACTTC. Its translation: CASSLGGRGPRETQYF.

CDR3 DNA: TGCGCCAGCAGCTTGTCTGAGGTCACCGGGGAGCTGTTTTTT. Its protein product is CASSLSEVTGELFF. This sequence joins TRBV5-1 and TRBJ2-2, with D hard to call. Trimming stripped 1 base from V and 4 bases from J, with 8 bases between. This CDR3 has 14 residues. Germline-derived CDR1 and CDR2 are SGHRS and YFSETQ. The full variable domain, in which reference TRBV5-1 and TRBJ2-2 provide the parts outside the CDR3, is KAGVTQTPRYLIKTRGQQVTLSCSPISGHRSVSWYQQTPGQGLQFLFEYFSETQRNKGNFPGRFSGRQFSNSRSEMNVSTLELGDSALYLCASSLSEVTGELFFGEGSRLTVL.

This clone appeared a single time. In DNA form, the CDR3 reads TGCAGCGTTGATGGAGGTTACACCGGGGAGCTGTTTTTT. This gives the protein CSVDGGYTGELFF. The chain has TRBV29-1 and TRBJ2-2; TRBD2 is a possible D gene (5 bases). Germline V CDR1 and CDR2: SQVTM, ANQGSEA. The CDR3 has 13 amino acids. V lost 3 bases and J lost 3, with 8 bases in between.

The chain joins TRBV24-1 to TRBJ1-5; 9 bases match TRBD1. This CDR3 has 16 amino acids. V shed 4 bases and J 6 bases; nucleotides not matched to a gene: 9. Germline V gives CDR1 KGHDR, CDR2 SFDVKD. DNA for the CDR3: TGTGCCACCAGTGACGCCCGGACAGGGGACAGTCAGCCCCAGCATTTT. This translates into CATSDARTGDSQPQHF.

Here the CDR3 reads CASTAGWGYNEQFF. CDR3 in DNA: TGTGCCAGTACCGCGGGATGGGGTTACAATGAGCAGTTCTTC. The gene calls are TRBV19 and TRBJ2-1; D possibly corresponds to TRBD2 (6 bases). The length of the CDR3 is 14 residues. Germline CDR1 LNHDA, CDR2 SQIVND (reference sequence). V dropped 7 bases and J dropped 4 bases, with 14 bases sitting between them.

The chain couples TRBV5-1 to TRBJ2-3, with D possibly matching TRBD1 (6 bases). The V gene lost 5 bases and the J gene lost 4 bases, with 14 bases spanning the gap. CDR3 length: 14 amino acids. The germline gives CDR1 SGHRS, CDR2 YFSETQ. Here the CDR3 reads CASSIQGSPDTQYF. For the CDR3, the DNA is TGCGCCAGCAGTATACAGGGTTCTCCAGATACGCAGTATTTT. Supplemented by reference TRBV5-1 and TRBJ2-3, the full variable domain reads KAGVTQTPRYLIKTRGQQVTLSCSPISGHRSVSWYQQTPGQGLQFLFEYFSETQRNKGNFPGRFSGRQFSNSRSEMNVSTLELGDSALYLCASSIQGSPDTQYFGPGTRLTVL.